This TCR beta chain was documented in a study of T cells after yellow fever vaccination (dated by TCRdb to about 2019). Describing the broader study: Memory subsets (EM, EMRA, CM and Tscm) were sorted on a BD FACS Aria III using CD3, CD45RA, CCR7 and CD95 staining. The SMART-Seq v4 Ultra Low Input RNA kit was used to prepare libraries from fractions with low cell numbers. To follow T-cell clones before and after both primary and booster YFV17D yellow fever vaccination, bulk TCR alpha and beta repertoires underwent longitudinal sequencing. The cohort comprised two healthy male donors, one aged 18 to 29 and one aged 30 to 40 years. Blood was drawn at multiple timepoints before and after primary and secondary immunization, with bulk PBMC replicates and cell subsets isolated. Sorting of memory subsets took place on days 0, 15 and 45 and at 18 months after primary vaccination, as well as on days 0, 15 and 45 after the 30-year booster. What the study reported, not specific to this receptor: The secondary T-cell response was found to be weaker but faster than the primary response, with a peak reached on day 5 rather than on day 15. A small fraction of clonotypes appeared in both the CD4 and CD8 compartments, likely as a result of convergent recombination. On day 0, almost all vaccine-responding clonotypes were found to be below detection in the sorted memory subsets. Most clones expanded after primary vaccination (around 96% of CD4 and around nine tenths of CD8) were re-detected after the booster, suggesting that broad memory maintenance occurred. FACS-sorted repertoires could contain abundant contaminating clonotypes from the bulk population, so computational filtering was required. Because only two donors were included in the study, the extent to which the findings can be generalized is limited.

The germline V and J ends show losses of 5 bases and 5 bases respectively, and no gene match explains 7 bases of the junction. From the cysteine through the phenylalanine, the CDR3 covers 14 amino acids. The kept DNA is CDR3 alone, 42 bases in frame from the first base. Explained via the paper, the treatment or condition label denotes: live attenuated yellow fever vaccine strain. A standard Ficoll-Paque protocol was used to isolate PBMCs from peripheral blood. RNA from sorted memory subsets was extracted with the RNeasy Micro Kit. The sample holds many counts of this clonotype. No per-base quality is available; no much larger clone lies one base away. TCR cDNA was synthesized by 5'RACE template switching, which introduced a universal primer site and unique molecular identifiers. Priming for cDNA synthesis came from both the TCR alpha and TCR beta constant segments. Libraries were amplified in two PCR steps, with sample barcodes and sequencing adapters added in the second step. Libraries were sequenced on Illumina HiSeq 2500 (2x100 bp) or NovaSeq (2x150 bp). Processing in the source paper ran as follows. MIGEC was used to demultiplex reads and collapse the reads into UMI consensus sequences, and MiXCR was used for V(D)J alignment. Clonotypes responding to the vaccine were identified with edgeR on replicate PBMC samples, with the criteria of FDR below 0.01 and a log2 fold change above 5 up to day 15. Bulk clonotypes were assigned CD4 or CD8 identity according to which sequenced CD4 or CD8 repertoire held them at higher abundance. Clonotype frequencies in memory subsets were weighted by FACS-sorted cell numbers to estimate each clone's distribution across memory phenotypes. TCRdb reanalyzed the raw reads on its own, using fastp at Q25 for trimming and MiXCR for clone calling, and kept in-frame beta chains. Duplicate CDR3 protein sequences are folded into a single record with the most common DNA and genes. TCRdb assigned the V and J calls; the authors' analysis was not used. This sample gives 15,000 to 20,000 distinct CDR3 sequences in total; under 5% of them show up just once. In total, the top ten clones hold less than 0.45% of the sample.

The sequence is built from TRBV12-3 or TRBV12-4 and TRBJ2-3, with 7 junctional bases fitting TRBD2. The sample in question was PBMCs, either bulk or a sorted T-cell subset (CD4+, CD8+, memory, or dextramer-sorted; not recorded which), obtained 15 days after the yellow fever booster vaccination. This clonotype was sampled from a young man who received the YFV17D yellow fever vaccine. The CDR3 corresponds to CASSRTRGGDTQYF. The bases read TGTGCCAGCAGTCGGACTAGAGGTGGAGATACGCAGTATTTT.